Below are 20 T cell receptor beta chains sequenced from a single sample in a study of cytomegalovirus exposure and HLA in healthy donors. Measured with immunoSEQ multiplex PCR; TCRdb has only the in-frame clones, and not every one. The sample has 150,000 to 200,000 clones, more than 75% seen once. The specimen was PBMCs. These receptors came from a woman in her 30s in good health and CMV-seronegative.

V gene TRBV27 combines with J gene TRBJ2-7; D gene unclear. Germline CDR1 reads MNHEY; CDR2 reads SMNVEV (reference sequence). The germline V and J ends were trimmed by 2 bases and 2 bases, with 10 bases remaining between them. This CDR3 has 14 residues. The CDR3 protein is CASSLIGRTYEQYF. DNA for the CDR3: TGTGCCAGCAGTTTAATTGGCAGAACCTACGAGCAGTACTTC.

The table lists this clone with a count of one. The rearrangement joins TRBV5-1 to TRBJ2-7; 11 bases fit TRBD2. This CDR3 is 18 amino acids long. J gave up 3 bases and V 3 bases, and 14 bases lay outside the gene matches. Germline V gene sequence: CDR1 SGHRS, CDR2 YFSETQ. CDR3 coding DNA: TGCGCCAGCAGCTCGGTTCCGAAATGGACTAGCGGGTACTACGAGCAGTACTTC. Translating it yields CASSSVPKWTSGYYEQYF.

This clone was detected a few times. This chain joins TRBV19 and TRBJ1-2, with D possibly being TRBD1 (6 bases). CDR1 and CDR2 from the germline V gene are LNHDA and SQIVND (reference sequence). Trimming cost V 8 bases and J 8 bases, with 12 bases left between them. This CDR3 comprises 11 residues. CDR3 sequence reads: CASSYREGYTF. In DNA form, the CDR3 reads TGTGCCAGTTCCTACAGGGAGGGCTACACCTTC. The full variable domain, its missing parts supplied by reference TRBV19 and TRBJ1-2, is DGGITQSPKYLFRKEGQNVTLSCEQNLNHDAMYWYRQDPGQGLRLIYYSQIVNDFQKGDIAEGYSVSREKKESFPLTVTSAQKNPTAFYLCASSYREGYTFGSGTRLTVV.

V and J are TRBV7-9 and TRBJ1-1, with D possibly matching TRBD1 (6 bases). Germline V CDR1 and CDR2: SEHNR, FQNEAQ (reference sequence). This CDR3 spans 13 amino acids. V was shortened by 4 bases and J by 6 bases, with 12 bases between the two germline ends. The DNA of the CDR3 is TGTGCCAGCAGCTCTCAGGGGAGCGCTGAAGCTTTCTTT. It yields the protein CASSSQGSAEAFF. The complete variable domain, with remaining parts taken from reference TRBV7-9 and TRBJ1-1, reads DTGVSQNPRHKITKRGQNVTFRCDPISEHNRLYWYRQTLGQGPEFLTYFQNEAQLEKSRLLSDRFSAERPKGSFSTLEIQRTEQGDSAMYLCASSSQGSAEAFFGQGTRLTVV.

The chain links TRBV25-1 to TRBJ2-7; D gene uncertain. The CDR3 totals 15 residues. V was pared by 3 bases and J by 2 bases, with 14 bases between. CDR1 and CDR2 (germline): MGHDK, SYGVNS. For the CDR3, the DNA is TGTGCCAGCAGTGAGGAGATCGTAGTCCCCTACGAGCAGTACTTC. Protein sequence: CASSEEIVVPYEQYF.

The V call is TRBV18, the J call TRBJ2-3; 8 nucleotides agree with TRBD1. The J segment lost 2 bases and the V segment lost 5 bases, leaving 6 bases of the junction unmatched. The length of the CDR3 is 15 residues. CDR1 is KGHSH and CDR2 is LQKENI in the germline V gene. The CDR3 bases are TGTGCCAGCTCATCGACAGGGGCGAACACAGATACGCAGTATTTT. It is translated as CASSSTGANTDTQYF.

This clone occurred once. The CDR3 DNA is TGTGCCAGCAGTGAAGATCAGGGGGCTTTGGAAAAACTGTTTTTT. This sequence encodes CASSEDQGALEKLFF. The V call is TRBV6-1, the J call TRBJ1-4; 8 bases align to TRBD1. The trim removed 1 base at V and 8 bases at J, leaving 6 bases unmatched. The CDR3 is 15 residues long. From germline, CDR1 is MNHNS and CDR2 SASEGT.

This clone was recorded only once. The chain recombines TRBV6-5 with TRBJ1-1; TRBD1 matches 7 bases. The CDR3 runs to 13 residues. The ends lost 4 bases at V and 3 bases at J; junction bases unmatched: 2. CDR1 and CDR2 (germline): MNHEY, SVGAGI. The CDR3 region has the DNA TGTGCCAGCAGTTCGACAGGGTACACTGAAGCTTTCTTT. This sequence encodes CASSSTGYTEAFF.

The V gene is TRBV27, the J gene TRBJ2-7; D is perhaps TRBD1 (6 bases). In germline, CDR1 is MNHEY, CDR2 SMNVEV (reference sequence). CDR3 length: 14 residues. The V end lost 3 bases, the J end lost 3 bases, and 12 bases lay between the germline ends. CDR3 loop: CASSFGDTGYEQYF. The DNA for the CDR3 is TGTGCCAGCAGTTTCGGGGACACAGGCTACGAGCAGTACTTC.

The chain uses TRBV15 and TRBJ1-5, with TRBD1 matching over 9 bases. Germline V gives CDR1 LNHNV, CDR2 YYDKDF (reference sequence). V shed 2 bases, J shed 7 bases, and the junction held 6 bases outside the gene matches. The CDR3 is made up of 15 amino acids. CDR3 sequence: CATSRNRGLGQPQHF. The DNA of the CDR3 is TGTGCCACCAGCAGAAACAGGGGGCTTGGCCAGCCCCAGCATTTT.

The J gene is TRBJ2-2, the V gene TRBV5-4, with unresolved D. The germline CDR1 and CDR2 sequences are SGHNT and YYREEE (reference sequence). Deletions cut 5 bases from V and 4 bases from J, with 15 bases between. This CDR3 has 15 residues. CDR3 residues: CASRDHATSTGELFF. The CDR3 nucleotides read TGTGCCAGCAGAGATCATGCAACTTCCACCGGGGAGCTGTTTTTT.

J is TRBJ1-2 and V is TRBV2; tentative D call: TRBD1 (5 bases). V gave up 6 bases and J gave up 11 bases, with 19 bases separating them. The CDR3 has 13 amino acids. Germline V gene data show CDR1 as SNHLY and CDR2 as FYNNEI. CDR3 in amino acids: CASRGERSGGYTF. CDR3 in DNA: TGTGCCAGCAGGGGAGAAAGGTCGGGGGGTTACACCTTC.

This chain connects TRBV7-2 to TRBJ2-1; D remains ambiguous. CDR1 is SGHTA and CDR2 is FQGNSA in the germline V gene. The CDR3 runs 18 residues. Trimming stripped 4 bases from V and 0 bases from J, with 19 bases between. The CDR3, as DNA: TGTGCCAGCAGCTCAAGCCCCCGCGTGTTTAGCTCCTACAATGAGCAGTTCTTC. Amino acid sequence: CASSSSPRVFSSYNEQFF.

This chain uses TRBV6-5 with TRBJ1-2; D might be TRBD1 (5 bases). This CDR3 spans 15 amino acids. Trimming pared 6 bases from V and 3 bases from J, leaving 17 bases between. Germline-derived CDR1 and CDR2 are MNHEY and SVGAGI. The CDR3 protein is CASRFPHLGDYGYTF. The CDR3 DNA sequence: TGTGCCAGCAGATTTCCTCATTTAGGGGACTATGGCTACACCTTC.

This clone showed up just once. The chain is built from TRBV19 and TRBJ1-2, with D maybe TRBD1 (5 bases). The CDR3 runs 14 residues. V was clipped by 4 bases and J by 5 bases, with 14 bases between them. CDR1 LNHDA and CDR2 SQIVND come from the germline V gene (reference sequence). The CDR3 DNA reads as TGTGCCAGTAGTACAGGGATGAGTCTGTATGGCTACACCTTC. Translating it yields CASSTGMSLYGYTF.

V usage is TRBV19 and J usage is TRBJ2-6, with a possible D match to TRBD2 (5 bases). CDR3 length equals 15 residues. Germline CDR1 is LNHDA and CDR2 is SQIVND (reference sequence). V was trimmed by 2 bases and J by 3 bases, leaving 8 bases between them. CDR3 in amino acids: CASSITGFGANVLTF. The CDR3 nucleotides are TGTGCCAGTAGTATAACGGGGTTTGGGGCCAACGTCCTGACTTTC.

The CDR3, as DNA: TGTGCCAGTAACCCCTCAGCGGACAGGGAATGGGACTATGGCTACACCTTC. It is translated as CASNPSADREWDYGYTF. The rearrangement uses TRBV19 and TRBJ1-2, with 8 bases that match TRBD1. The CDR3 is made up of 17 amino acids. The germline CDR1 and CDR2 sequences are LNHDA and SQIVND (reference sequence). V gave up 7 bases and J gave up 3 bases; unmatched junction bases: 16.

The rearrangement joins TRBV5-5 to TRBJ1-2, with a tentative D call TRBD1 (5 bases). Germline CDR1 is SGHKS and CDR2 is YYEKEE (reference sequence). V lost 2 bases to trimming and J lost 10 bases, with 12 bases between them. The length of the CDR3 is 12 residues. The CDR3 coding sequence is TGTGCCAGCAGCTTTAATCAAGGGGTCTACACCTTC. This gives the protein CASSFNQGVYTF.

The chain recombines TRBV5-6 with TRBJ2-1; possible D gene TRBD2, 6 bases. The V gene lost 3 bases and the J gene lost 15 bases, with 13 bases spanning the gap. Germline loops: CDR1 SGHDT, CDR2 YYEEEE. The CDR3 runs to 11 residues. The CDR3 DNA reads as TGTGCCAGCAGCTCGGAGGGAGTTACGTTCTTC. Its translation: CASSSEGVTFF.

This sequence joins TRBV5-1 and TRBJ1-2; D may be TRBD1 (5 bases). This CDR3 contains 14 residues. Germline loops: CDR1 SGHRS, CDR2 YFSETQ. Trimming took 3 bases from V and 8 from J, leaving 17 bases between them. The CDR3 sequence is CASSWDGGGSGYTF. CDR3 bases: TGCGCCAGCAGCTGGGACGGGGGGGGTAGCGGCTACACCTTC.